Shown below are 18 T cell receptor beta chains from a single sample sequenced in a study of molecular identifiers for immune sequencing clone quantification. From the PCR reads, TCRdb called clonotypes with MiXCR, one entry per CDR3 protein. The repertoire holds about 630,000 distinct CDR3 sequences, with about 25% as singletons. Sequencing used naive CD8+ T cells from blood, with Jurkat cell RNA spiked in. As for subset: FACS-sorted CD8+CD4-CCR7+CD45RA+ naive T cells. All receptors derive from a human donor in good health. Some libraries in this study had Jurkat cell RNA spiked in.

This clonotype was counted at least ten times. V usage is TRBV19 and J usage is TRBJ2-3; the D call may be TRBD1 or TRBD2 (6 bases each). The V end lost 4 bases, the J end lost 4 bases, and 15 bases lay between the germline ends. Germline assignment: CDR1 LNHDA and CDR2 SQIVND (reference sequence). The CDR3 runs to 15 residues. The CDR3 coding sequence is TGTGCCAGTAGTACCCCGGGGGCGTTCGCAGATACGCAGTATTTT. Protein: CASSTPGAFADTQYF.

This clonotype was counted ten times or more. The chain uses TRBV28 and TRBJ1-1, with D unclear. Between the trimmed V and J ends, which lost 5 bases and 3 bases, there was a span of 19 bases. CDR1 and CDR2 from the germline V gene are MDHEN and SYDVKM. The CDR3 has 16 residues. The CDR3 here is CASSPLGRASDTEAFF. CDR3 nucleotide sequence: TGTGCCAGCAGTCCCCTAGGTCGGGCCTCGGACACTGAAGCTTTCTTT. The whole variable domain, remainder taken from reference TRBV28 and TRBJ1-1, is DVKVTQSSRYLVKRTGEKVFLECVQDMDHENMFWYRQDPGLGLRLIYFSYDVKMKEKGDIPEGYSVSREKKERFSLILESASTNQTSMYLCASSPLGRASDTEAFFGQGTRLTVV.

On this clonotype: This may come from a read error, since a much larger clone is one base off. The V and J genes are TRBV6-2 or TRBV6-3 and TRBJ2-4; 9 bases line up with TRBD2. J gave up 0 bases and V 8 bases, and 5 bases lay outside the gene matches. This CDR3 is built from 15 residues. Per germline, CDR1 MNHEY and CDR2 SVGEGT. CDR3 coding DNA: TGTGCCAGCGGCCTGGGACTAGCAGCCAAAAACATTCAGTACTTC. This encodes CASGLGLAAKNIQYF.

Many counts were recorded for this clonotype. The chain carries TRBV10-3 and TRBJ2-5, with TRBD2 matching over 8 bases. The germline CDR1 and CDR2 sequences are ENHRY and SYGVKD. The junction had 3 bases not matched to a gene; V was cut back by 4 bases and J by 2 bases. The length of the CDR3 is 14 residues. The CDR3 DNA is TGTGCCATCAGTGGAGCGGGAGCACAAGAGACCCAGTACTTC. Translated: CAISGAGAQETQYF.

This clonotype has a single count. This may come from a read error, since a much larger clone is one base off. V usage is TRBV28 and J usage is TRBJ2-7, with no clear D. CDR1 and CDR2 from the germline V gene are MDHEN and SYDVKM. The V end lost 8 bases, the J end lost 3 bases, and 11 bases lay between the germline ends. This CDR3 is built from 12 residues. For the CDR3, the DNA is TGTGCCAGCCACGGGCCGATCTACGAGCAGTACTTC. Amino acids: CASHGPIYEQYF. Drawing the rest from reference TRBV28 and TRBJ2-7, the complete variable domain is DVKVTQSSRYLVKRTGEKVFLECVQDMDHENMFWYRQDPGLGLRLIYFSYDVKMKEKGDIPEGYSVSREKKERFSLILESASTNQTSMYLCASHGPIYEQYFGPGTRLTVT.

A word on this clonotype: One end of the junction does not line up with germline, which may come from a read error. The chain employs TRBV12-3 or TRBV12-4 and TRBJ1-4; D not certain. The CDR3 runs to 15 residues. The chain's CDR3 is CASSSIIATNAKLFF. The CDR3 DNA follows: TGTGCCAGCAGCTCTATTATTGCAACTAATGCAAAACTGTTTTTT.

V gene TRBV12-3 or TRBV12-4 combines with J gene TRBJ1-1; D is unresolved. Trimming stripped 3 bases from V and 4 bases from J, with 18 bases between. CDR3 length: 16 amino acids. The CDR3 region is CASSFKIWGKGTEAFF. CDR3 nucleotide sequence: TGTGCCAGCAGTTTTAAGATCTGGGGAAAAGGCACTGAAGCTTTCTTT.

The gene calls are TRBV6-5 and TRBJ2-1; weak D call: TRBD1 (6 bases). This CDR3 has 14 residues. V shed 5 bases and J shed 6 bases, with 14 bases lying between them. Germline CDR1 MNHEY, CDR2 SVGAGI. The CDR3 loop reads CASSTGTLGNEQFF. The CDR3 region has the DNA TGTGCCAGCAGTACCGGGACATTGGGCAATGAGCAGTTCTTC.

This clonotype was seen many times. This chain uses TRBV6-2 or TRBV6-3 with TRBJ2-7; 7 nucleotides agree with TRBD2. Germline CDR1 MNHEY, CDR2 SVGEGT. This CDR3 is built from 15 residues. The J segment lost 3 bases and the V segment lost 2 bases, leaving 7 bases of the junction unmatched. CDR3: CASSYLTSEVYEQYF. In nucleotides, the CDR3 is TGTGCCAGCAGTTACCTCACTAGCGAAGTCTACGAGCAGTACTTC.

The DNA of the CDR3 is TGTGCCAGCAGCCAAGCAGACGGGGCTCGGATCGAGCAGTACTTC. Its translation is CASSQADGARIEQYF. The V gene is TRBV3-1, the J gene TRBJ2-7; tentatively, D is TRBD1 or TRBD2 (5 bases each). Germline V gene lookup returns CDR1 LGHDT and CDR2 YNNKEL (reference sequence). The CDR3 covers 15 residues. Trimming removed 1 base from V and 6 bases from J, with 16 bases in between.

This clonotype was seen a few times. The rearrangement joins TRBV12-3 or TRBV12-4 to TRBJ2-2; a possible D gene is TRBD2 (5 bases). This CDR3 is 14 amino acids long. V shed 7 bases and J shed 7 bases, with 16 bases lying between them. The CDR3 DNA reads TGTGCCAGCAATGCCGGGGAGACAATCGGGGAGCTGTTTTTT. The encoded protein is CASNAGETIGELFF.

The table lists this clonotype with a few counts. This sequence joins TRBV4-1 and TRBJ1-2, with TRBD1 matching 11 bases. Germline CDR1 and CDR2: MGHRA and YSYEKL. This CDR3 comprises 16 residues. V was pared by 4 bases and J by 4 bases, with 8 bases of the junction left unmatched. In DNA, the CDR3 is TGCGCCAGCAGCCCACATTCGGGACAGGGGGTCTATGGCTACACCTTC. Its translation is CASSPHSGQGVYGYTF.

This clonotype has at least ten counts. The chain couples TRBV4-2 to TRBJ2-3, with 13 bases lining up with TRBD2. CDR1 is LGHNA and CDR2 is YNFKEQ in the germline V gene. V dropped 3 bases and J dropped 6; count of bases not matched to a gene: 9. This CDR3 has 17 amino acids. The CDR3 protein is CASSHGTSGNLLDTQYF. As DNA, the CDR3 is TGTGCCAGCAGCCATGGGACTAGCGGGAATTTGTTGGATACGCAGTATTTT.

For this clonotype: A read error may explain this, as a much larger clone is one base away. The chain carries TRBV6-5 and TRBJ2-2, with D maybe TRBD1 (6 bases). This CDR3 contains 14 residues. In germline, CDR1 is MNHEY, CDR2 SVGAGI. The chain's CDR3 is CASSTGLNTGELLF. The CDR3 nucleotides are TGTGCCAGCAGTACAGGGCTGAACACCGGGGAGCTGTTATTT.

The rearrangement uses TRBV7-9 and TRBJ2-7; the D call may be TRBD1 or TRBD2 (5 bases each). Trimming took off 3 bases at V and 6 bases at J, with 18 bases between the two ends. Germline values: CDR1 SEHNR, CDR2 FQNEAQ (reference sequence). The CDR3 runs to 15 residues. The CDR3 DNA sequence: TGTGCCAGCAGCTTTATCCAGGGAGTTTTAGGCGAGCAGTACTTC. Translated: CASSFIQGVLGEQYF.

Notes on this clonotype: At one end, the junction sequence differs from germline, possibly due to a read error. The rearrangement uses TRBV15 and TRBJ1-3, with D unresolved. Germline V gives CDR1 LNHNV, CDR2 YYDKDF (reference sequence). The CDR3 sequence is 15 residues long. The CDR3 nucleotides are TGTGCCACCGGCAGAGATTTGGGAGGTGGAAACACCATATATTTT. Residues: CATGRDLGGGNTIYF.

Regarding this clonotype: A much larger clone differs by one base, so this may be a read error. J is TRBJ2-3 and V is TRBV4-3, with TRBD1 matching 8 bases. Germline V gene lookup returns CDR1 LGHNA and CDR2 YSLEER. Trimming at V came to 5 bases and at J to 8 bases, leaving 12 bases not matched to a gene. The CDR3 has 15 residues. The CDR3 coding sequence is TGCGCCAGCAGCGAGGACAGGGCCACCTTGGGTACGCAGTATTTT. Its protein is CASSEDRATLGTQYF.

This clonotype was seen once. The chain recombines TRBV4-3 with TRBJ2-7, with D possibly matching TRBD1 (6 bases). The germline V and J ends were trimmed by 1 base and 2 bases, with 9 bases remaining between them. The V gene's germline CDR1 is LGHNA and CDR2 YSLEER. CDR3 length: 14 residues. Written as DNA, the CDR3 is TGCGCCAGCAGCCAAGCTCGGACAGCCTACGAGCAGTACTTC. Translated, it gives CASSQARTAYEQYF.